This TCR beta chain was profiled in a study of cytomegalovirus exposure and HLA in healthy donors. Only a few counts were recorded for this clone. This CDR3 has 15 residues. The V and J ends lost 6 bases and 2 bases respectively, with 14 bases between them. From germline, CDR1 is SNHLY and CDR2 FYNNEI. The PCR employed 60 Vbeta primers together with 13 Jbeta primers. Sequencing was performed with immunoSEQ multiplex PCR; in TCRdb, only in-frame clones are kept and a portion is missing. In the table there are about 87,000 clones, roughly 70% of which are singletons. This chain uses TRBV2 with TRBJ1-5; the D gene is possibly TRBD1 (5 bases). The sample was PBMCs. The TCR sequence derives from a man younger than 45 in good health and CMV-seropositive. CDR3 in amino acids: CASRGGQGGNQPQHF. In DNA, the CDR3 is TGTGCCAGCAGGGGTGGCCAGGGCGGCAATCAGCCCCAGCATTTT.